Listed below are T cell receptor beta chains from one sample, sequenced in a study of Graves' ophthalmopathy and Graves' hyperthyroidism. TCRdb fed the multiplex PCR reads into MiXCR, producing one record per CDR3 protein. The sample has 500,000 to 600,000 distinct CDR3 sequences; just under 40% are singletons. The sample comprised peripheral blood or thyroid tissue (not recorded which). All receptors come from an adult man with Graves' hyperthyroidism. Both conserved end residues are part of each CDR3. D genes are given only for firm matches.

V gene: TRBV20-1
D gene: TRBD1
CDR3 protein: CSASIQGAWETQYF

V gene: TRBV20-1
D gene: .
CDR3 protein: CSARVPNEKLFF

V gene: TRBV29-1
D gene: TRBD1
CDR3 protein: CSVTTGGYGNTIYF

V gene: TRBV5-1
D gene: TRBD1
CDR3 protein: CASGTDRGNEQYF

V gene: TRBV7-9
D gene: .
CDR3 protein: CASSLAYGAGELQETQYF

V gene: TRBV6-1
D gene: .
CDR3 protein: CASAESQGMNTGELFF

V gene: TRBV20-1
D gene: TRBD1
CDR3 protein: CSARDIRGQSYNEQFF

V gene: TRBV5-1
D gene: .
CDR3 protein: CASSPPLTGNTEAFF

V gene: TRBV20-1
D gene: .
CDR3 protein: CSAKEGGIRRQYF

V gene: TRBV4-2
D gene: .
CDR3 protein: CASSQVGGEQYF

V gene: TRBV7-9
D gene: .
CDR3 protein: CASSLVAGRTDTQYF

V gene: TRBV6-1
D gene: .
CDR3 protein: CASSEARVYSNQPQHF

V gene: TRBV4-1
D gene: .
CDR3 protein: CASSRLLLIEETQYF

V gene: TRBV7-9
D gene: .
CDR3 protein: CASSYSGTPLVYGYTF

V gene: TRBV9
D gene: TRBD2
CDR3 protein: CASSQWTSGSLTGELFF

V gene: TRBV11-2
D gene: TRBD2
CDR3 protein: CASSFLAGGPREQYF

V gene: TRBV7-8
D gene: .
CDR3 protein: CAIEQGNTGELFF

V gene: TRBV6-1
D gene: TRBD1
CDR3 protein: CASSALRDSGTYEQYF

V gene: TRBV2
D gene: TRBD2
CDR3 protein: CASSEGTSGTNEQFF

V gene: TRBV10-2
D gene: .
CDR3 protein: CASSEWGDNTDTQYF